A selection of T cell receptor beta chains follows, all from one sample in a study of PD-1 blockade in classical Hodgkin lymphoma. Here immunoSEQ multiplex PCR was the method, and the copy in TCRdb shows in-frame clones only, minus some. The data hold 43,000 or so clones, with roughly 73% observed a single time. The sample in question was peripheral blood mononuclear cells (PBMCs), obtained before the fourth cycle of nivolumab. The receptor source for this set is a human donor with classical Hodgkin lymphoma. The CDR3 runs from the conserved cysteine through the conserved F or W. Each record gives: V gene, clone size, D gene, J gene, CDR3 DNA, CDR3 protein. A D gene is named only where the DNA matches it firmly. Only part of the rows carry a size: once, few, many, or a class if the clone is expanded.

TRBV27,.,.,TRBJ2-7,TGTGCCAGCAGTTTAAGGGAACCGGGAAGCTCCTACGAGCAGTACTTC,CASSLREPGSSYEQYF
TRBV7-2,.,.,TRBJ2-5,TGTGCCAGCAGCCCCCCTCGGAGGGAGGCAGAGACCCAGTACTTC,CASSPPRREAETQYF
TRBV10-3,.,.,TRBJ2-7,TGTGCCATCAGTGAGTCGCCACCCCGTGCGAAGGCCGAGCAGTACTTC,CAISESPPRAKAEQYF
TRBV18,.,TRBD1,TRBJ1-5,TGTGCCAGCTCGCCGGGACAGGGGGCGGGATGGCCCCAGCATTTT,CASSPGQGAGWPQHF
TRBV7-7,.,.,TRBJ1-1,TGTGCCAGCAGCTTAGACGGGAACGCTGAAGCTTTCTTT,CASSLDGNAEAFF
TRBV14,.,.,TRBJ2-3,TGTGCCAGCAGCCGGTCGAGTAGGATGCGAGATACGCAGTATTTT,CASSRSSRMRDTQYF
TRBV20-1,once,TRBD1,TRBJ1-1,TGCAGTGCTTCAGGGGGCACTGAAGCTTTCTTT,CSASGGTEAFF
TRBV11-3,few,.,TRBJ2-3,TGTGCCAGCAGCTTCACAGATACGCAGTATTTT,CASSFTDTQYF
TRBV6-5,.,.,TRBJ2-5,TGTGCCAGCAGTTTGACGGTGACCCAGTACTTC,CASSLTVTQYF
TRBV10-3,once,.,TRBJ1-4,TGTGCCACCGGGGATGGGGCCGAAAAACTGTTTTTT,CATGDGAEKLFF
TRBV5-6,once,.,TRBJ2-7,TGTGCCAGCAGCTTGTACTCCTACGAGCAGTACTTC,CASSLYSYEQYF
TRBV6-1,.,.,TRBJ1-1,TGTGCCAGCACTCGAGGACAGCCGAACACTGAAGCTTTCTTT,CASTRGQPNTEAFF
TRBV4-3,.,.,TRBJ1-1,TGCGCCAGCAGCCAAGATCCTCAGTACCTGAACACTGAAGCTTTCTTT,CASSQDPQYLNTEAFF
TRBV10-3,.,.,TRBJ2-6,TGTGCCATCAGTCAGGGTCAAGGATCTGGGGCCAACGTCCTGACTTTC,CAISQGQGSGANVLTF
TRBV9,few,.,TRBJ1-6,TGTGCCAGCACCCCGGGGTCACAGGATATTTCACCCCTCCACTTT,CASTPGSQDISPLHF
TRBV5-1,.,.,TRBJ2-3,TGCGCCAGCAGCTGGGCTGGGTCTAAGGGCACAGATACGCAGTATTTT,CASSWAGSKGTDTQYF
TRBV28,few,.,TRBJ1-6,TGTGCCAGCAGTTGGGGCTCCTATAATTCACCCCTCCACTTT,CASSWGSYNSPLHF
TRBV25-1,.,TRBD1,TRBJ1-6,TGTGCCAGCAGTTCGGGACAGGGAATTCGTTCACCCCTCCACTTT,CASSSGQGIRSPLHF
TRBV7-2,.,TRBD1,TRBJ2-7,TGTGCCAGCAGCTTAGCCGGACAGGCTCAGTACGAGCAGTACTTC,CASSLAGQAQYEQYF
TRBV11-1,few,.,TRBJ1-2,TGTGCCAGCAGCTTAGAAACCGACAGCTATGGCTACACCTTC,CASSLETDSYGYTF